The 10 T cell receptor beta chains below all came from one sample that was sequenced in a study of blood T cell repertoires in COVID-19. The data were produced by immunoSEQ multiplex PCR, yet TCRdb's version contains in-frame clones alone and is incomplete. The data contain about 220,000 clones, about four fifths of them seen just once; the ten biggest clones take up roughly 3.5%. What was sequenced was PBMCs or T cells enriched from blood (not recorded which). The receptors originated from a woman aged 55-70 years who had recovered from COVID-19.

V gene TRBV28 combines with J gene TRBJ2-5; 8 nucleotides match TRBD1. Germline assignment: CDR1 MDHEN and CDR2 SYDVKM. There are 16 residues in the CDR3. Unmatched junction bases numbered 12, after V lost 4 bases and J lost 5 bases. Here the CDR3 DNA reads TGTGCCAGCAGTTCCCCCCAGGGACAGGCCGGTGAGACCCAGTACTTC. It specifies CASSSPQGQAGETQYF.

The chain joins TRBV4-3 to TRBJ2-3; D may be TRBD2 (6 bases). The length of the CDR3 is 14 residues. With 3 bases removed from V and 2 bases from J, the gap between germline ends came to 9 bases. Per the germline V gene, CDR1 is LGHNA and CDR2 is YSLEER. The CDR3 loop reads CASSQGDFTDTQYF. CDR3 sequence (DNA): TGCGCCAGCAGCCAGGGGGACTTCACAGATACGCAGTATTTT.

V usage is TRBV5-6 and J usage is TRBJ1-2; perhaps TRBD1 as D (6 bases). The germline V gene has CDR1 SGHDT and CDR2 YYEEEE. The CDR3 runs to 15 residues. V was cut by 1 base and J by 2 bases, with 12 bases left in between. The CDR3 protein is CASSLYDRKNYGYTF. The CDR3 DNA is TGTGCCAGCAGCTTGTACGACAGGAAAAACTATGGCTACACCTTC.

The gene calls are TRBV19 and TRBJ2-1, with D possibly matching TRBD2 (5 bases). Germline CDR1 and CDR2: LNHDA and SQIVND (reference sequence). V lost 3 bases to trimming and J lost 4 bases, with 10 bases between them. CDR3 length equals 14 residues. The CDR3 is CASSMDRDYNEQFF. The CDR3 nucleotides read TGTGCCAGTAGTATGGATCGGGATTACAATGAGCAGTTCTTC.

The CDR3 DNA reads as TGTGCCAGTAGTGGCGGCAGCTACTATGGCTACACCTTC. It yields the protein CASSGGSYYGYTF. This rearrangement joins TRBV19 to TRBJ1-2; D gene uncertain. Germline lookup yields CDR1 LNHDA and CDR2 SQIVND (reference sequence). The V end was cut by 5 bases, the J end by 3 bases, with 10 bases between. The length of the CDR3 is 13 residues. The full variable domain, its missing parts supplied by reference TRBV19 and TRBJ1-2, is DGGITQSPKYLFRKEGQNVTLSCEQNLNHDAMYWYRQDPGQGLRLIYYSQIVNDFQKGDIAEGYSVSREKKESFPLTVTSAQKNPTAFYLCASSGGSYYGYTFGSGTRLTVV.

J is TRBJ2-7 and V is TRBV27; maybe TRBD2 (6 bases). Germline CDR1 MNHEY, CDR2 SMNVEV (reference sequence). CDR3 length equals 14 residues. The V gene lost 2 bases and the J gene lost 5 bases, with 13 bases spanning the gap. CDR3 nucleotides: TGTGCCAGCAGTTTAATTGGGACTTTGGACGAGCAGTACTTC. Residues: CASSLIGTLDEQYF.

Only a few counts were recorded for this clone. The chain carries TRBV9 and TRBJ1-1; D not resolved. Trimming removed 3 bases from V and 4 bases from J, with 7 bases in between. The CDR3 has 12 residues. CDR1 and CDR2 (germline): SGDLS, YYNGEE. CDR3 bases: TGTGCCAGCAGCGATGGAGGCACTGAAGCTTTCTTT. Translated: CASSDGGTEAFF. Combining the CDR3 with reference TRBV9 and TRBJ1-1 gives the whole variable domain DSGVTQTPKHLITATGQRVTLRCSPRSGDLSVYWYQQSLDQGLQFLIQYYNGEERAKGNILERFSAQQFPDLHSELNLSSLELGDSALYFCASSDGGTEAFFGQGTRLTVV.

The chain joins TRBV29-1 to TRBJ1-1, with D perhaps matching TRBD1 (5 bases). In germline, CDR1 is SQVTM, CDR2 ANQGSEA. The CDR3 sequence is 13 residues long. The V and J ends lost 5 bases and 7 bases respectively, with 17 bases between them. CDR3 loop: CSVIETGGIEAFF. CDR3 in DNA: TGCAGCGTTATCGAAACGGGGGGGATTGAAGCTTTCTTT.

This clone has a handful of counts. V is TRBV10-3 and J is TRBJ1-2; the match to TRBD1 covers 10 bases. V trimming: 8 bases; J trimming: 5 bases; junction bases outside the gene matches: 17. CDR1 and CDR2 from the germline V gene are ENHRY and SYGVKD. The CDR3 is 17 residues long. The CDR3 reads CAIGSSGGTGAWYGYTF. The CDR3 DNA follows: TGTGCCATCGGGTCATCCGGAGGGACAGGGGCCTGGTATGGCTACACCTTC.

The chain uses TRBV6-2 or TRBV6-3 and TRBJ1-1; D unclear. Germline assignment: CDR1 MNHEY and CDR2 SVGEGT. The CDR3 has 13 residues. The V gene lost 2 bases and the J gene lost 5 bases, with 9 bases spanning the gap. In nucleotides, the CDR3 is TGTGCCAGCAGTTACGGCACACTAACTGAAGCTTTCTTT. Translated: CASSYGTLTEAFF.